This TCR beta chain was recorded in a study of post-analysis software for immune sequencing data. In its sample, this clonotype was seen once. What it recognizes is unknown. Unique-molecular-identifier-tagged TCR beta cDNA libraries were used. TCRdb re-derived calls from the PCR reads in MiXCR, one entry per CDR3 protein. The table lists 600,000 to 700,000 distinct CDR3 sequences, over 45% of them singletons. CDR1 and CDR2 from the germline V gene are MNHEY and SVGEGT. The V and J ends lost 5 bases and 0 bases respectively, with 14 bases between them. The CDR3 is 17 residues long. General study points: Batch-matched samples strongly co-clustered by F measure. People with multiple sclerosis had a significantly lower normalized Chao1 diversity than controls did. In patients, TRBV5-6, TRBV5-1 and TRBV20-1 belonged to 4 or 5 TRBV segments found more frequently than in controls.

This sequence originates from a girl aged 2-10 years with multiple sclerosis. The gene calls are TRBV6-2 or TRBV6-3 and TRBJ1-6; D possibly corresponds to TRBD1 (5 bases). Sample: blood. The CDR3: CASSLGLLVSYNSPLHF. As DNA, the CDR3 is TGTGCCAGCAGTCTGGGACTCTTGGTCTCCTATAATTCACCCCTCCACTTT.